This TCR beta chain was recorded in a study of PD-1 blockade in classical Hodgkin lymphoma. Findings and limits, study-wide: Newly diagnosed patients reportedly had lower baseline TCR diversity than healthy donors.

All trial patients relapsed after autologous stem cell transplantation. The CD4+ T cells used were purified from thawed PBMCs through magnetic negative selection. Some clones are missing from TCRdb's copy, which holds only in-frame ones; the method was immunoSEQ multiplex PCR. Among some 7,500 clones listed, about 77% were seen once. Germline V CDR1 and CDR2: KGHSH, LQKENI. V lost 2 bases and J lost 7, with 11 bases in between. The CDR3 has 14 amino acids. With respect to this clone: Its antigen is undetermined.

The sequence came from a human donor with classical Hodgkin lymphoma. This rearrangement joins TRBV18 to TRBJ2-2; the D is unclear. The sample in question was CD4+ T cells from blood, obtained at baseline. The CDR3 DNA reads as TGTGCCAGCTCACCAGACTTAACGGGCGGGGAGCTGTTTTTT. Translation gives CASSPDLTGGELFF.